This T cell receptor (beta chain) derives from a study of blood T cell repertoires in COVID-19. In the study overall: From the United States, Italy and Spain came samples of acute and convalescent COVID-19. Sample material is recorded as cDNA or gDNA derived from T cells, B-cell-depleted T cells, or PBMCs.

Between the trimmed V and J ends, which lost 0 bases and 13 bases, there was a span of 10 bases. CDR1 and CDR2 (germline): SNHLY, FYNNEI. The CDR3 is made up of 13 amino acids. As processed by the authors: Reference gene primer amplification in the assay estimated nucleated cell counts. Assay: immunoSEQ multiplex PCR; the TCRdb copy retains only in-frame clones and omits some. The V and J calls and clone size come from that table; D and trimming were worked out from the DNA. This table has around 190,000 clones, about 83% appearing once. This chain connects TRBV2 to TRBJ1-6; D is unresolved. The sequenced sample was peripheral blood. The clonotype comes from a human donor in a cohort sampled during active COVID-19. The DNA for the CDR3 is TGTGCCAGCAGTGAAGCCCTCTCCGGGCCCCTCCACTTT. Its protein product is CASSEALSGPLHF.